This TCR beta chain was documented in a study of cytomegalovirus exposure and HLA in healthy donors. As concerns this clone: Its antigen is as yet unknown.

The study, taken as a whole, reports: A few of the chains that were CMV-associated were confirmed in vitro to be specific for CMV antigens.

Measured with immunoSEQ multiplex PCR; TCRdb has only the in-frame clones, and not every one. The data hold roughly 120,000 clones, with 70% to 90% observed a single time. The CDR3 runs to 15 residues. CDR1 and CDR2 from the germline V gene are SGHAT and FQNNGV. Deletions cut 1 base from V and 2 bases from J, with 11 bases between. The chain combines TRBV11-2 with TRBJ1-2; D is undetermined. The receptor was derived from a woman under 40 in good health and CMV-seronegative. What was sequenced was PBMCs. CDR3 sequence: CASSLVGSINYGYTF. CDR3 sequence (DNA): TGTGCCAGCAGCTTAGTGGGCTCTATCAACTATGGCTACACCTTC.